These 7 T cell receptor beta chains share one sample of origin, sequenced in a study of blood T cell repertoires in COVID-19. Profiling relied on immunoSEQ multiplex PCR, and the TCRdb table lists in-frame clones only, not all of them. The sample has 22,000 or so clones, 91% seen once. Material: peripheral blood. The receptors were sampled from a human donor in a cohort sampled during active COVID-19.

Note on this clone: At one boundary the junction diverges from the germline segment, which might be a read error. The V and J genes are TRBV18 and TRBJ2-5; 10 nucleotides line up with TRBD2. From germline, CDR1 is KGHSH and CDR2 LQKENI. The CDR3 sequence is 19 residues long. The CDR3 here is CASSPRTGSSGRLAETQYF. The CDR3 region has the DNA TGTGCCAGCTCGCCACGGACAGGGTCTAGCGGGAGACTTGCGGAGACCCAGTACTTC.

The chain combines TRBV10-3 with TRBJ1-5; no firm D call. Germline V gives CDR1 ENHRY, CDR2 SYGVKD. This CDR3 has 13 residues. V was trimmed by 0 bases and J by 6 bases, leaving 6 bases between them. The CDR3 DNA reads TGTGCCATCAGTGAGTCGGCAACTCAGCCCCAGCATTTT. Its translation: CAISESATQPQHF.

J is TRBJ2-5 and V is TRBV19; TRBD2 aligns across 10 bases. The CDR3 is 15 amino acids. The junction had 8 bases not matched to a gene; V was cut back by 5 bases and J by 5 bases. The V gene's germline CDR1 is LNHDA and CDR2 SQIVND (reference sequence). The CDR3 is CASSSSGSTGETQYF. The CDR3, as DNA: TGTGCCAGTAGTTCTAGCGGGAGTACGGGCGAGACCCAGTACTTC.

This chain links TRBV28 with TRBJ2-7, with TRBD2 matching over 9 bases. The V gene's germline CDR1 is MDHEN and CDR2 SYDVKM. V shed 3 bases and J 7 bases; nucleotides not matched to a gene: 10. The CDR3 is made up of 15 amino acids. In DNA, the CDR3 is TGTGCCAGCAGTTTTCGGCGGGGGGGAAGATTAGAGCAGTACTTC. This sequence encodes CASSFRRGGRLEQYF.

The CDR3 DNA follows: TGTGCCAGTACTCGGGGACTAGCGGGGGGACGAGTTGGGAATGAGCAGTTCTTC. Protein product: CASTRGLAGGRVGNEQFF. J is TRBJ2-1 and V is TRBV19; 15 nucleotides line up with TRBD2. The CDR3 totals 18 residues. The germline V gene encodes CDR1 LNHDA and CDR2 SQIVND (reference sequence). The V segment lost 7 bases and the J segment 7 bases; nucleotides outside the gene matches: 14.

This sequence joins TRBV9 and TRBJ1-5; TRBD1 aligns across 7 bases. V was clipped by 2 bases and J by 6 bases; unmatched bases: 5. The CDR3 is made up of 14 amino acids. Germline V gene data show CDR1 as SGDLS and CDR2 as YYNGEE. The CDR3 DNA reads as TGTGCCAGCAGCGTCACAGGGGAAGGTCAGCCCCAGCATTTT. This translates into CASSVTGEGQPQHF.

The V gene is TRBV7-2, the J gene TRBJ1-2; 8 positions match TRBD1. The CDR3 loop spans 15 amino acids. The germline V gene has CDR1 SGHTA and CDR2 FQGNSA. Trimming cost V 1 base and J 6 bases; bases outside gene matches: 7. CDR3 in DNA: TGTGCCAGCAGCTTAGTACAGGGGGTAGGGGATGGCTACACCTTC. It codes for CASSLVQGVGDGYTF.